This TCR beta chain emerged from a study of T cell therapy after organ transplantation. Looking at the study overall: Expansion used a peptide pool of 30 HLA class I and II CMV epitopes.

This CDR3 comprises 14 residues. Germline V lookup: CDR1 MGHRA, CDR2 YSYEKL. Trimming removed 0 bases at V and 6 bases at J, with 9 bases between. Time point defined: 4-8 weeks after completion of therapy. Whole-study results and caveats: Post-therapy CD8 clonality change correlated inversely with pretherapy clonality.

Points on this clone: Its antigen is unknown.

The protocol was immunoSEQ multiplex PCR, while the TCRdb copy is restricted to in-frame clones and leaves out a portion. The data contain approximately 20,000 clones, about four fifths of them singletons. The sample was CD8+ T cells from blood, taken after autologous CMV-specific T cell therapy. This clonotype was sampled from a human patient who had received a solid organ transplant and had CMV disease. These T cells may partly come from the graft donor. V is TRBV4-1 and J is TRBJ2-1, with TRBD1 as a possible D gene (6 bases). The CDR3 protein is CASSQDHRANEQFF. The CDR3 DNA follows: TGCGCCAGCAGCCAAGATCACAGGGCCAATGAGCAGTTCTTC.